The sequence of this T cell receptor (beta chain) was determined in a study of cytomegalovirus exposure and HLA in healthy donors. On the study more broadly: Among several hundred genotyped donors, around 82% fell in the Caucasian-associated ancestry cluster.

These donors counted as nominally healthy when sampled, but unrecorded immune exposures were likely. Both 60 Vbeta primers and 13 Jbeta primers went into the PCR. Sequencing used immunoSEQ multiplex PCR; TCRdb keeps in-frame clones, though not all of them. The table has 180,000 or so clones, over 65% seen once; the top ten hold approximately 1.5%. Study-wide points: Most TCR sequences were rare, but some public TCRs occurred in many donors. Accurate prediction of most subjects' HLA-A and HLA-B alleles from TCR beta sequences was reported.

This clone was seen a handful of times. Antigen unknown. The germline CDR1 and CDR2 sequences are LNHNV and YYDKDF (reference sequence). The CDR3 has 16 residues. Trimming cost V 2 bases and J 7 bases; bases outside gene matches: 8. Sequenced: PBMCs. The genes are TRBV15 and TRBJ1-5; 10 bases agree with TRBD1. The origin of this receptor is a man aged 18 to 35 in good health and CMV-seronegative. The CDR3 loop reads CATSRYGTGAAQPQHF. CDR3 DNA sequence: TGTGCCACCAGCAGATACGGGACAGGGGCAGCCCAGCCCCAGCATTTT.